This TCR beta chain comes out of a study of T cells in Graves' hyperthyroidism and ophthalmopathy. This clonotype was detected a few times. What it binds is not known. Researchers took RNA transcripts and amplified the TCR beta CDR3 regions from them. With the HTBI primer set, the TCR CDR3 went through a first round of RT-PCR. MiXCR, applied by TCRdb to the multiplex PCR reads, yields one record per CDR3 protein. This table has hundreds of thousands of distinct CDR3 sequences, approximately 18% appearing once. Notes on the study in general: By a 13 V-J model, ophthalmopathy was set apart from stable hyperthyroidism.

Germline lookup yields CDR1 LGHDT and CDR2 YNNKEL (reference sequence). The germline V and J ends were trimmed by 0 bases and 12 bases, with 12 bases remaining between them. The CDR3 contains 14 residues. The sample taken for sequencing was blood. The origin of this receptor is a woman aged 45-60 years with Graves' hyperthyroidism that later progressed to Graves' ophthalmopathy. J is TRBJ1-6 and V is TRBV3-1; tentatively, D is TRBD1 (6 bases). As DNA, the CDR3 is TGTGCCAGCAGCCAAGATACAGGGAAGAGACCCCTCCACTTT. Protein sequence: CASSQDTGKRPLHF. The complete variable domain, with remaining parts taken from reference TRBV3-1 and TRBJ1-6, reads DTAVSQTPKYLVTQMGNDKSIKCEQNLGHDTMYWYKQDSKKFLKIMFSYNNKELIINETVPNRFSPKSPDKAHLNLHINSLELGDSAVYFCASSQDTGKRPLHFGNGTRLTVT.